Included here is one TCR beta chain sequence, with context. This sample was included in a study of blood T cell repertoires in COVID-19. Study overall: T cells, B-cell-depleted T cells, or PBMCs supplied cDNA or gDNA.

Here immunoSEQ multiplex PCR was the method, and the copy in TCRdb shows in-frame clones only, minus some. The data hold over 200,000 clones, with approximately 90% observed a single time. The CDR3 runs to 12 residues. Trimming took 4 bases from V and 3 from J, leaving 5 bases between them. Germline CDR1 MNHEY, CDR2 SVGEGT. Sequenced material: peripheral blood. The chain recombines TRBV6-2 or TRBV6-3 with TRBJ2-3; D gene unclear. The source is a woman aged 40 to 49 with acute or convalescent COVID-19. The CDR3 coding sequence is TGTGCCAGCAGTTCGGTAACAGATACGCAGTATTTT. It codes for CASSSVTDTQYF.